This T cell receptor (beta chain) was obtained from a study of blood T cell repertoires in COVID-19. Study details: Donors in the United States, Italy and Spain gave samples during acute or convalescent COVID-19. PBMCs, B-cell-depleted T cells, or T cells provided the cDNA or gDNA that made up the material.

Authors' data handling: The authors estimated nucleated cell counts from reference gene primer amplification. Assay: immunoSEQ multiplex PCR; the TCRdb copy retains only in-frame clones and omits some. V and J calls and clone size are as listed in that table; D and trimming were resolved from the DNA. Here the sample spans under 400,000 clones, roughly nine tenths being singletons. There are 17 residues in the CDR3. V gave up 3 bases and J gave up 6 bases, with 20 bases separating them. From germline, CDR1 is LGHNA and CDR2 YNFKEQ. This clone occurred once. Sequenced material: peripheral blood. This receptor was identified in a woman between 55 and 75 years old with COVID-19, enrolled during active disease. V usage is TRBV4-2 and J usage is TRBJ1-4; TRBD1 might be the D (5 bases). The CDR3 region has the DNA TGTGCCAGCAGCCAGGCAAAGATATCGGGGGAGGATGAAAAACTGTTTTTT. It encodes CASSQAKISGEDEKLFF.